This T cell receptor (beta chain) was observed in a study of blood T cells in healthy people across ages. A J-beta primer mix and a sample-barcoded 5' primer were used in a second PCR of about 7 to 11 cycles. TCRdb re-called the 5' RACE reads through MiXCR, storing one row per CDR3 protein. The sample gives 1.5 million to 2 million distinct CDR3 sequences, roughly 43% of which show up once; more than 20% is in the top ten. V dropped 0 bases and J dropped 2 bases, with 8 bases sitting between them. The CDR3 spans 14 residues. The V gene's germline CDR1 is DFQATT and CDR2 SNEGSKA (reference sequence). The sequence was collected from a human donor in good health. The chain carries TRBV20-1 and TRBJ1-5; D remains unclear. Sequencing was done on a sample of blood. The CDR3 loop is CSARDRQGNQPQHF. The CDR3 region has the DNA TGCAGTGCTAGAGATCGTCAGGGCAATCAGCCCCAGCATTTT.